What follows are 20 T cell receptor beta chains derived from one specimen sequenced in a study of shared clonotypes between healthy human individuals. Repertoires were generated with immunoSEQ multiplex PCR, while TCRdb's copy carries only in-frame clones and drops some. Here the sample spans approximately 1.5 million clones, 95% to 99% being singletons. The sequenced sample was naive CD4+ T cells sorted from blood. Subset indicated: CD45RA+ positively selected. The receptors derive from a man aged 30 to 45 in good health.

The rearrangement uses TRBV19 and TRBJ2-7; 11 bases map to TRBD2. Trimming at V came to 6 bases and at J to 7 bases, leaving 5 bases not matched to a gene. The CDR3 totals 13 residues. The germline V gene encodes CDR1 LNHDA and CDR2 SQIVND (reference sequence). CDR3 loop: CASRLAGVGEQYF. The CDR3 DNA reads TGTGCCAGTAGACTAGCGGGAGTTGGAGAGCAGTACTTC.

This chain links TRBV7-8 with TRBJ2-2, with D possibly TRBD1 on 5 matching bases. The V gene lost 11 bases and the J gene lost 0 bases, with 25 bases spanning the gap. Germline CDR1 reads SGHVS; CDR2 reads FQNEAQ. The CDR3 sequence is 18 residues long. Here the CDR3 reads CALWTYPRQSANTGELFF. DNA for the CDR3: TGTGCCTTATGGACATACCCACGGCAGAGCGCGAACACCGGGGAGCTGTTTTTT.

The gene calls are TRBV13 and TRBJ2-5, with D tentatively TRBD2 (5 bases). This CDR3 region has 15 residues. Per the germline V gene, CDR1 is PRHDT and CDR2 is FYEKMQ (reference sequence). V shed 2 bases and J shed 1 base, with 11 bases lying between them. The DNA for the CDR3 is TGTGCCAGCAGCTTAAATCTAGGACTCCAAGAGACCCAGTACTTC. This codes for CASSLNLGLQETQYF.

The V gene is TRBV6-5, the J gene TRBJ2-2; D could derive from TRBD1 or TRBD2 (5 bases each). V lost 7 bases and J 3 bases, leaving 9 bases between the germline ends. The CDR3 has 13 residues. In germline, CDR1 is MNHEY, CDR2 SVGAGI. The CDR3 loop is CASTRGHTGELFF. For the CDR3, the DNA is TGTGCCAGCACCCGGGGCCACACCGGGGAGCTGTTTTTT.

The V call is TRBV5-1, the J call TRBJ2-1, with 9 bases lining up with TRBD1. Losses at the gene ends were 4 bases for V and 7 bases for J; bases not matched to a gene: 3. The CDR3 is 13 amino acids. Per the germline V gene, CDR1 is SGHRS and CDR2 is YFSETQ. The CDR3 reads CASSTGQGNEQFF. The CDR3 DNA reads TGCGCCAGCAGCACGGGACAGGGAAATGAGCAGTTCTTC.

This rearrangement joins TRBV7-6 to TRBJ2-1; TRBD1 matches at 7 bases. Germline values: CDR1 SGHVS, CDR2 FNYEAQ. The CDR3 runs 14 residues. After removal of 3 bases from V and 6 bases from J, the junction contained 5 bases not matched to a gene. In nucleotides, the CDR3 is TGTGCCAGCAGCTTCAGGGGGTTCGTCAATGAGCAGTTCTTC. This sequence encodes CASSFRGFVNEQFF.

The V call is TRBV18, the J call TRBJ2-7, with a possible D match to TRBD1 (5 bases). The germline CDR1 and CDR2 sequences are KGHSH and LQKENI. The CDR3 covers 15 residues. V was clipped by 3 bases and J by 7 bases, with 19 bases between them. The CDR3 DNA is TGTGCCAGCTCACCTGAGTCCAGGTCCTCAGGGGAGCAGTACTTC. Protein sequence: CASSPESRSSGEQYF. The full variable domain, rest sourced from reference TRBV18 and TRBJ2-7, is NAGVMQNPRHLVRRRGQEARLRCSPMKGHSHVYWYRQLPEEGLKFMVYLQKENIIDESGMPKERFSAEFPKEGPSILRIQQVVRGDSAAYFCASSPESRSSGEQYFGPGTRLTVT.

V and J are TRBV4-1 and TRBJ2-7, with D perhaps TRBD2 (7 bases). V shed 4 bases and J shed 5 bases, with 12 bases lying between them. The CDR3 has 13 residues. Per the germline V gene, CDR1 is MGHRA and CDR2 is YSYEKL. In DNA form, the CDR3 reads TGCGCCAGCAGCCTACGCGGGGGCCACGAGCAGTACTTC. Translated: CASSLRGGHEQYF.

The chain joins TRBV9 to TRBJ1-4; D not resolved. Trimming pared 4 bases from V and 5 bases from J, leaving 6 bases between. The CDR3 length is 12 residues. The V gene's germline CDR1 is SGDLS and CDR2 YYNGEE. The CDR3 region is CASSRQNEKLFF. In DNA form, the CDR3 reads TGTGCCAGCAGCCGGCAGAATGAAAAACTGTTTTTT. Full variable domain (rest looked up from reference TRBV9 and TRBJ1-4): DSGVTQTPKHLITATGQRVTLRCSPRSGDLSVYWYQQSLDQGLQFLIQYYNGEERAKGNILERFSAQQFPDLHSELNLSSLELGDSALYFCASSRQNEKLFFGSGTQLSVL.

This chain joins TRBV25-1 and TRBJ2-7; 7 bases fit TRBD1. The CDR3 sequence is 15 residues long. V lost 3 bases and J lost 3; bases outside the gene matches: 8. The V gene's germline CDR1 is MGHDK and CDR2 SYGVNS. CDR3 coding DNA: TGTGCCAGCAGTGATACGACAGGGTCATTCTACGAGCAGTACTTC. Translating gives CASSDTTGSFYEQYF.

This sequence joins TRBV7-3 and TRBJ2-1; 11 positions agree with TRBD2. This CDR3 is 16 amino acids long. The germline V gene encodes CDR1 SGHTA and CDR2 FQGTGA. V was pared by 3 bases and J by 9 bases, with 10 bases of the junction left unmatched. CDR3 loop: CASSLGLADDRGEQFF. CDR3 in DNA: TGTGCCAGCAGCTTGGGACTAGCGGACGATCGGGGTGAGCAGTTCTTC.

The J gene is TRBJ1-5, the V gene TRBV19; perhaps TRBD1 as D (6 bases). The CDR3 is 16 amino acids. Germline CDR1 is LNHDA and CDR2 is SQIVND (reference sequence). With 1 base removed from V and 4 bases from J, the gap between germline ends came to 14 bases. CDR3 region: CASSIVRQVINQPQHF. Written as DNA, the CDR3 is TGTGCCAGTAGTATAGTACGACAGGTTATTAATCAGCCCCAGCATTTT.

This sequence joins TRBV11-2 and TRBJ1-1, with a possible D match to TRBD1 (5 bases). The CDR3 consists of 16 residues. Germline V gene lookup returns CDR1 SGHAT and CDR2 FQNNGV. V dropped 1 base and J dropped 0 bases, with 12 bases sitting between them. CDR3: CASSLVQGWMNTEAFF. The CDR3 DNA sequence: TGTGCCAGCAGCTTAGTGCAGGGATGGATGAACACTGAAGCTTTCTTT. Full variable domain (outside the CDR3, taken from reference TRBV11-2 and TRBJ1-1): EAGVAQSPRYKIIEKRQSVAFWCNPISGHATLYWYQQILGQGPKLLIQFQNNGVVDDSQLPKDRFSAERLKGVDSTLKIQPAKLEDSAVYLCASSLVQGWMNTEAFFGQGTRLTVV.

V is TRBV19 and J is TRBJ2-1, with D perhaps TRBD1 (6 bases). Trimming took off 3 bases at V and 1 base at J, with 7 bases between the two ends. Germline CDR1 LNHDA, CDR2 SQIVND (reference sequence). The CDR3 consists of 14 residues. The CDR3 loop reads CASSIRGSYNEQFF. The CDR3 region has the DNA TGTGCCAGTAGTATTAGGGGGTCCTACAATGAGCAGTTCTTC. The full variable domain, completed using reference TRBV19 and TRBJ2-1, is DGGITQSPKYLFRKEGQNVTLSCEQNLNHDAMYWYRQDPGQGLRLIYYSQIVNDFQKGDIAEGYSVSREKKESFPLTVTSAQKNPTAFYLCASSIRGSYNEQFFGPGTRLTVL.

This clone was observed once. The J gene is TRBJ2-7, the V gene TRBV30; D remains ambiguous. Germline V gene lookup returns CDR1 GTSNPN and CDR2 SVGIG (reference sequence). Trimming removed 2 bases at V and 2 bases at J, with 4 bases between. This CDR3 is 11 amino acids long. The CDR3 bases are TGTGCCTGGAGTCATACCTACGAGCAGTACTTC. As protein: CAWSHTYEQYF.

The CDR3 coding sequence is TGTGCCAGCAGTGAGACCAGAGGAAACACCATATATTTT. It is translated as CASSETRGNTIYF. The rearrangement links TRBV2 to TRBJ1-3, with D hard to call. The V and J ends lost 3 bases and 4 bases respectively, with 7 bases between them. Germline values: CDR1 SNHLY, CDR2 FYNNEI. The CDR3 extends over 13 amino acids. Looking up the rest from reference TRBV2 and TRBJ1-3 gives the full variable domain: EPEVTQTPSHQVTQMGQEVILRCVPISNHLYFYWYRQILGQKVEFLVSFYNNEISEKSEIFDDQFSVERPDGSNFTLKIRSTKLEDSAMYFCASSETRGNTIYFGEGSWLTVV.

This chain links TRBV28 with TRBJ1-2; D gene ambiguous. The CDR3 length is 14 residues. CDR1 is MDHEN, CDR2 SYDVKM, per germline. V lost 4 bases, J lost 12 bases, and 21 bases lay in between. CDR3 residues: CASSSPGREYSHTF. CDR3 bases: TGTGCCAGCAGTTCTCCCGGACGGGAGTACAGTCACACCTTC.

V usage is TRBV28 and J usage is TRBJ2-2; 10 bases line up with TRBD1. CDR3 length: 16 residues. Germline V gives CDR1 MDHEN, CDR2 SYDVKM. V trimming: 10 bases; J trimming: 7 bases; junction bases outside the gene matches: 15. Written as DNA, the CDR3 is TGTGCCACTTGGCGGGCGACAGGGGGCGCGGACGGGGAGCTGTTTTTT. Its translation: CATWRATGGADGELFF.

This chain connects TRBV4-3 to TRBJ2-3, with 14 bases that match TRBD2. V lost 2 bases and J lost 0; bases outside the gene matches: 10. Germline CDR1 is LGHNA and CDR2 is YSLEER. This CDR3 contains 20 residues. This chain's CDR3 is CASSQLGGLAGVRSTDTQYF. The CDR3, as DNA: TGCGCCAGCAGCCAATTGGGGGGACTAGCGGGAGTTAGGAGCACAGATACGCAGTATTTT.

CDR3 in amino acids: CASSSRVSPSYGYTF. Written as DNA, the CDR3 is TGTGCCAGCAGCAGTCGTGTTTCCCCCAGCTATGGCTACACCTTC. V usage is TRBV5-5 and J usage is TRBJ1-2; no clear D. Trimming stripped 4 bases from V and 4 bases from J, with 17 bases between. Germline CDR1 is SGHKS and CDR2 is YYEKEE (reference sequence). This CDR3 spans 15 amino acids.